This T cell receptor (beta chain) was found in a study of metastatic and nonmetastatic thyroid tumors. Overall study: Repertoires were compared across blood and tumor or nodule tissue from malignant and benign thyroid patients.

This clone was observed a few times. The CDR3 is made up of 13 amino acids. The germline V gene encodes CDR1 MDHEN and CDR2 SYDVKM. With MiXCR, TCRdb called clones anew from the PCR reads. Of over 50,000 clones listed, under 30% are singletons. Every patient was untreated before thyroid surgery. This receptor was taken from a female donor with papillary thyroid cancer or a benign thyroid nodule (not recorded which). Some clones in this sample may be carry-over from other donors' samples. Sample: blood. The rearrangement uses TRBV28 and TRBJ2-2; 11 bases fit TRBD2. The CDR3 spells CATSGRNTGELFF. The CDR3 region has the DNA TGTGCAACTAGCGGGAGGAACACCGGGGAGCTGTTTTTT. Looking up the rest from reference TRBV28 and TRBJ2-2 gives the full variable domain: DVKVTQSSRYLVKRTGEKVFLECVQDMDHENMFWYRQDPGLGLRLIYFSYDVKMKEKGDIPEGYSVSREKKERFSLILESASTNQTSMYLCATSGRNTGELFFGEGSRLTVL.